A single sample is the source of the 27 T cell receptor beta chains below, sequenced in a study of PD-1 blockade in classical Hodgkin lymphoma. Each patient's relapse followed autologous stem cell transplantation, and brentuximab vedotin exposure varied. The repertoire was sequenced with immunoSEQ multiplex PCR; TCRdb's copy has only in-frame clones and lacks some. The sample lists about 24,000 clones, 69% occurring once. This material consisted of peripheral blood mononuclear cells (PBMCs), taken at baseline. The receptors shown here come from a human donor with classical Hodgkin lymphoma.

CDR3 sequence reads: CASSVGVSGGTDTQYF. The DNA of the CDR3 is TGTGCCAGCAGCGTAGGGGTTAGCGGGGGCACAGATACGCAGTATTTT. This rearrangement joins TRBV9 to TRBJ2-3; 8 bases are shared with TRBD2. Unmatched junction bases numbered 4, after V lost 0 bases and J lost 1 base. This CDR3 has 16 residues. Germline V gives CDR1 SGDLS, CDR2 YYNGEE.

V usage is TRBV27 and J usage is TRBJ1-1, with D tentatively TRBD1 (5 bases). Trimming removed 4 bases at V and 4 bases at J, with 10 bases between. The germline gives CDR1 MNHEY, CDR2 SMNVEV (reference sequence). This CDR3 has 13 residues. The CDR3 nucleotides are TGTGCCAGCAGTTGGGCAGGGTTCACTGAAGCTTTCTTT. It codes for CASSWAGFTEAFF.

The chain joins TRBV7-9 to TRBJ1-2; unclear D gene. The CDR3 has 15 amino acids. CDR1 SEHNR and CDR2 FQNEAQ come from the germline V gene (reference sequence). V lost 2 bases and J lost 4, with 14 bases in between. DNA for the CDR3: TGTGCCAGCAGCTTAATGGAGGTCTTTTTCTATGGCTACACCTTC. It encodes CASSLMEVFFYGYTF. The full variable domain, its missing parts supplied by reference TRBV7-9 and TRBJ1-2, is DTGVSQNPRHKITKRGQNVTFRCDPISEHNRLYWYRQTLGQGPEFLTYFQNEAQLEKSRLLSDRFSAERPKGSFSTLEIQRTEQGDSAMYLCASSLMEVFFYGYTFGSGTRLTVV.

The chain is built from TRBV7-2 and TRBJ2-7; 8 bases align to TRBD1. The CDR3 spans 14 residues. J lost 2 bases, V lost 6 bases, and 6 bases had no gene match. The V gene's germline CDR1 is SGHTA and CDR2 FQGNSA. The CDR3 reads CASSRTGGTYEQYF. The CDR3 DNA reads TGTGCCAGCAGTCGTACAGGGGGGACCTACGAGCAGTACTTC. Looking up the rest from reference TRBV7-2 and TRBJ2-7 gives the full variable domain: GAGVSQSPSNKVTEKGKDVELRCDPISGHTALYWYRQSLGQGLEFLIYFQGNSAPDKSGLPSDRFSAERTGGSVSTLTIQRTQQEDSAVYLCASSRTGGTYEQYFGPGTRLTVT.

This clone was observed a handful of times. J is TRBJ2-7 and V is TRBV11-3; no clear D gene. Germline CDR1 SGHNT, CDR2 YENEEA. The CDR3 has 13 amino acids. V shed 5 bases and J shed 7 bases, with 15 bases lying between them. The CDR3 bases are TGTGCCAGCAGCCTTAGGACCCCATCAGAGCAGTACTTC. Protein sequence: CASSLRTPSEQYF.

The chain is built from TRBV7-9 and TRBJ2-7; 7 bases match TRBD2. The CDR3 consists of 12 residues. Germline V lookup: CDR1 SEHNR, CDR2 FQNEAQ (reference sequence). J was trimmed by 3 bases and V by 5 bases; bases with no gene match: 1. In DNA, the CDR3 is TGTGCCAGCAGCACGGGGGGCTACGAGCAGTACTTC. This sequence encodes CASSTGGYEQYF.

The V call is TRBV30, the J call TRBJ1-1; possibly TRBD1 for D (6 bases). V shed 2 bases and J shed 3 bases, with 16 bases lying between them. The V gene's germline CDR1 is GTSNPN and CDR2 SVGIG (reference sequence). CDR3 length: 15 residues. Written as DNA, the CDR3 is TGTGCCTGGAGTCCCCTGACAGGTTTAGACACTGAAGCTTTCTTT. Protein: CAWSPLTGLDTEAFF.

DNA for the CDR3: TGTGCCAGCAGTCCCGGACAGGGAAGTGAAAAACTGTTTTTT. This gives the protein CASSPGQGSEKLFF. The J gene is TRBJ1-4, the V gene TRBV27; 8 nucleotides agree with TRBD1. J gave up 7 bases and V 5 bases, and 6 bases lay outside the gene matches. CDR1 MNHEY and CDR2 SMNVEV come from the germline V gene (reference sequence). This CDR3 spans 14 amino acids.

V usage is TRBV5-5 and J usage is TRBJ2-1; 10 nucleotides match TRBD2. Per the germline V gene, CDR1 is SGHKS and CDR2 is YYEKEE (reference sequence). The J segment lost 4 bases and the V segment lost 6 bases, leaving 7 bases of the junction unmatched. The CDR3 is 15 amino acids. The CDR3 sequence is CASKRSGGAYNEQFF. In DNA form, the CDR3 reads TGTGCCAGCAAAAGGAGCGGGGGGGCATACAATGAGCAGTTCTTC. Looking up the rest from reference TRBV5-5 and TRBJ2-1 gives the full variable domain: DAGVTQSPTHLIKTRGQQVTLRCSPISGHKSVSWYQQVLGQGPQFIFQYYEKEERGRGNFPDRFSARQFPNYSSELNVNALLLGDSALYLCASKRSGGAYNEQFFGPGTRLTVL.

This clone is large. The chain carries TRBV19 and TRBJ1-5; D call uncertain. The CDR3 length is 15 residues. Trimming pared 2 bases from V and 3 bases from J, leaving 11 bases between. Germline V gives CDR1 LNHDA, CDR2 SQIVND (reference sequence). In DNA form, the CDR3 reads TGTGCCAGTAGTATAATGGGCAGTTCCAATCAGCCCCAGCATTTT. This sequence encodes CASSIMGSSNQPQHF.

The chain uses TRBV4-1 and TRBJ2-7; D tentatively fits TRBD1 or TRBD2 (5 bases each). The ends were cut back, 4 bases at V and 2 bases at J, with 12 bases in the middle. The length of the CDR3 is 14 residues. Germline assignment: CDR1 MGHRA and CDR2 YSYEKL. The CDR3 loop is CASSLPGRAYEQYF. The DNA for the CDR3 is TGCGCCAGCAGCCTCCCGGGACGAGCCTACGAGCAGTACTTC.

By sample share, this clone is medium-sized. DNA for the CDR3: TGCGCCAGCAGCCAAGATACCGTCAACACTGAAGCTTTCTTT. Translated: CASSQDTVNTEAFF. The V and J genes are TRBV4-1 and TRBJ1-1; D is undetermined. V gave up 0 bases and J gave up 2 bases, with 7 bases separating them. Germline V CDR1 and CDR2: MGHRA, YSYEKL. The CDR3 is made up of 14 amino acids.

The gene calls are TRBV21-1 and TRBJ2-7; TRBD1 reflects the table's D call only, with no check against the DNA. TRBV21-1 is tagged as a pseudogene. The CDR3 spans 15 residues. The CDR3 loop reads CASKKAGQGIYEQYF. The DNA for the CDR3 is TGTGCCAGCAAGAAAGCGGGACAGGGAATTTACGAGCAGTACTTC.

The J gene is TRBJ2-7, the V gene TRBV10-2; D may be TRBD2 (6 bases). The V gene's germline CDR1 is WSHSY and CDR2 SAAADI. V was cut by 8 bases and J by 2 bases, with 10 bases left in between. CDR3 length: 12 amino acids. The CDR3 loop is CASGTSPYEQYF. Written as DNA, the CDR3 is TGCGCCAGCGGGACTTCCCCCTACGAGCAGTACTTC.

The CDR3 DNA follows: TGTGCCAGCAGCTTAACAGGATACACTGAAGCTTTCTTT. Protein sequence: CASSLTGYTEAFF. The rearrangement uses TRBV7-9 and TRBJ1-1; D possibly corresponds to TRBD1 (5 bases). CDR1 SEHNR and CDR2 FQNEAQ come from the germline V gene (reference sequence). The CDR3 is 13 residues long. V was clipped by 2 bases and J by 3 bases, with 7 bases between them.

This chain uses TRBV6-5 with TRBJ2-7; 8 positions match TRBD2. The CDR3 totals 16 residues. V trimming: 2 bases; J trimming: 2 bases; junction bases outside the gene matches: 8. Germline lookup yields CDR1 MNHEY and CDR2 SVGAGI. In nucleotides, the CDR3 is TGTGCCAGCAGTTACGCCCCAGCGGGGGCGACCTACGAGCAGTACTTC. Translating it yields CASSYAPAGATYEQYF.

The chain recombines TRBV2 with TRBJ2-2, with TRBD1 matching 8 bases. CDR1 and CDR2 (germline): SNHLY, FYNNEI. V lost 2 bases and J lost 4; bases outside the gene matches: 9. The CDR3 loop spans 17 amino acids. CDR3 DNA sequence: TGTGCCAGCAGTGAAACGGCAGGGGGCGGTTTCACCGGGGAGCTGTTTTTT. This translates into CASSETAGGGFTGELFF.

The chain carries TRBV29-1 and TRBJ2-7, with D uncertain. Trimming cost V 4 bases and J 5 bases, with 15 bases left between them. The CDR3 is made up of 13 amino acids. Per germline, CDR1 SQVTM and CDR2 ANQGSEA. CDR3 amino acids: CSVVGPNEDEQYF. The CDR3 DNA follows: TGCAGCGTTGTCGGCCCGAACGAGGACGAGCAGTACTTC.

This chain connects TRBV6-1 to TRBJ2-1; no reliable D call. V lost 4 bases, J lost 0 bases, and 7 bases lay in between. CDR1 is MNHNS and CDR2 is SASEGT in the germline V gene. The CDR3 is made up of 14 amino acids. CDR3 protein: CASSGLDSYNEQFF. CDR3 DNA sequence: TGTGCCAGCAGTGGGTTGGACTCCTACAATGAGCAGTTCTTC.

This clone was seen a handful of times. The chain joins TRBV5-4 to TRBJ1-6, with 10 bases lining up with TRBD1. The CDR3 spans 16 residues. CDR1 and CDR2 from the germline V gene are SGHNT and YYREEE (reference sequence). Trimming removed 0 bases from V and 7 bases from J; junction bases left unmatched: 4. CDR3 sequence: CASSLGDRGSNSPLHF. As DNA, the CDR3 is TGTGCCAGCAGCTTGGGGGACAGGGGCAGCAATTCACCCCTCCACTTT.

V is TRBV7-2 and J is TRBJ2-2; D gene uncertain. This CDR3 spans 13 amino acids. Trimming left V 2 bases short and J 7 bases short, with 8 bases between. CDR1 is SGHTA, CDR2 FQGNSA, per germline. The CDR3 protein is CASSLRDGGELFF. DNA of the CDR3: TGTGCCAGCAGCTTAAGGGATGGCGGGGAGCTGTTTTTT.

Only one count was recorded for this clone. The chain links TRBV7-6 to TRBJ2-7; no definite D call. This CDR3 has 11 amino acids. Germline CDR1 and CDR2: SGHVS and FNYEAQ. V was trimmed by 4 bases and J by 1 base, leaving 2 bases between them. CDR3 bases: TGTGCCAGCAGCTGGTCCTACGAGCAGTACTTC. This sequence encodes CASSWSYEQYF.

The V call is TRBV6-5, the J call TRBJ2-7; D may be TRBD1 (6 bases). Looked up from germline, CDR1 is MNHEY and CDR2 is SVGAGI. Trimming left V 2 bases short and J 2 bases short, with 13 bases between. This CDR3 has 15 residues. CDR3 nucleotides: TGTGCCAGCAGTTACGGAGCAGGGGTAACCTACGAGCAGTACTTC. The encoded protein is CASSYGAGVTYEQYF.

The chain has TRBV30 and TRBJ2-7; TRBD1 matches at 7 bases. Trimming cost V 2 bases and J 3 bases; bases outside gene matches: 7. Germline V gene data show CDR1 as GTSNPN and CDR2 as SVGIG (reference sequence). CDR3 length: 14 residues. The CDR3 DNA sequence: TGTGCCTGGAGTAACAGGGGAAGGGTCTACGAGCAGTACTTC. As protein: CAWSNRGRVYEQYF.

For this clone: One junction end does not reproduce the germline sequence, and a read error may be involved. The chain has TRBV7-7 and TRBJ2-7, with 7 bases aligning to TRBD2. The CDR3 spans 17 residues. Germline V gene sequence: CDR1 SSHAT, CDR2 FNYEAQ (reference sequence). This chain's CDR3 is CASSLALTSQALYEQYF. The CDR3 nucleotides read TGTGCTAGCAGCTTAGCGCTGACTAGCCAAGCCCTCTACGAGCAGTACTTC. Filled out from reference TRBV7-7 and TRBJ2-7, the complete variable domain reads GAGVSQSPRYKVTKRGQDVTLRCDPISSHATLYWYQQALGQGPEFLTYFNYEAQPDKSGLPSDRFSAERPEGSISTLTIQRTEQRDSAMYRCASSLALTSQALYEQYFGPGTRLTVT.

V and J are TRBV10-1 and TRBJ2-1; TRBD2 might be the D (6 bases). This CDR3 spans 15 amino acids. V gave up 3 bases and J gave up 6 bases, with 15 bases separating them. The germline V gene has CDR1 WNHNN and CDR2 SYGVQD (reference sequence). Written as DNA, the CDR3 is TGCGCCAGCAGTGAAGTTGGTCAGGAGGGCAATGAGCAGTTCTTC. This sequence encodes CASSEVGQEGNEQFF.

The chain couples TRBV10-3 to TRBJ1-3, with TRBD1 matching over 9 bases. The junction had 10 bases not matched to a gene; V was cut back by 10 bases and J by 0 bases. CDR3 length: 16 residues. Germline CDR1 and CDR2: ENHRY and SYGVKD. The CDR3 DNA follows: TGTGCCACCCCGGGACAGGGTGAGTTCTCTGGAAACACCATATATTTT. Encoded protein: CATPGQGEFSGNTIYF.